This TCR beta chain was retrieved from a study of cytomegalovirus exposure and HLA in healthy donors. The wider study: In a previous analysis, approximately 110 million unique TCR beta sequences were found from 150 million to 200 million T cells. Study-wide points: Later on, an analysis found that several of the most significant clusters appeared to be linked to common viral pathogens, which included parvovirus B19. The classifier reportedly diagnosed cytomegalovirus status with high sensitivity and specificity.

The CDR3 runs to 14 residues. The V end lost 0 bases, the J end lost 11 bases, and 17 bases lay between the germline ends. CDR1 is SGHAT and CDR2 is FQNNGV in the germline V gene. Donors in the study were healthy people who gave bone marrow. With 60 Vbeta and 13 Jbeta primers, the PCR was carried out. TCRdb's copy holds only in-frame clones and misses some; the assay was immunoSEQ multiplex PCR. Of about 83,000 clones listed, 78% are singletons. Concerning this clone itself: No antigen is known for it.

The sequencing sample was made of PBMCs. The sequence was collected from a man between 18 and 29 years old in good health and CMV-seropositive. The chain employs TRBV11-2 and TRBJ2-7; unclear D gene. The DNA for the CDR3 is TGTGCCAGCAGCTTAGAAGACATCAGCATAATAAAGTACTTC. It codes for CASSLEDISIIKYF.